Reported below is one T cell receptor (beta chain). This clonotype was found a few times. What this receptor recognizes is not known. No quality values exist for individual bases; no much larger clone is one base distant. TCRdb records Illumina NovaSeq 6000 as the sequencer. TCR cDNA was synthesized by 5'RACE template switching, which introduced a universal primer site and unique molecular identifiers. Priming for cDNA synthesis came from both the TCR alpha and TCR beta constant segments. Libraries were amplified in two PCR steps, with sample barcodes and sequencing adapters added in the second step. Sequencing of libraries was done on Illumina HiSeq 2500 (2x100 bp) or NovaSeq (2x150 bp). In the authors' own workflow: MIGEC handled demultiplexing of reads and collapsing into UMI consensus sequences, while MiXCR performed V(D)J alignment. Vaccine-responding clonotypes were defined with edgeR using replicate PBMC samples, requiring FDR below 0.01 and a log2 fold change above 5 up to day 15. CD4 or CD8 identity was assigned to each bulk clonotype according to whether the clonotype was present at higher abundance in the sequenced CD4 repertoire or the sequenced CD8 repertoire. TCRdb reprocessing: public reads trimmed at Q25 with fastp, clones called with MiXCR, in-frame beta chains kept. Rows are combined by CDR3 protein, so each entry shows the most common genes and DNA. The V and J calls reflect TCRdb's pipeline rather than the authors' work. The sample records roughly 400,000 distinct CDR3 sequences, around 20% of which are singletons. Roughly a sixth of the sample is in the top ten clones.

The data derive from a study of T cells after yellow fever vaccination (dated by TCRdb to the late 2010s). Background for the entire study: The SMART-Seq v4 Ultra Low Input RNA kit was used to prepare libraries from fractions with low cell numbers. The cohort comprised two healthy male donors, one aged 18 to 29 and one aged 30 to 40 years. Blood was drawn at multiple timepoints before and after primary and secondary immunization, with bulk PBMC replicates and cell subsets isolated. To follow T-cell clones before and after both primary and booster YFV17D yellow fever vaccination, bulk TCR alpha and beta repertoires underwent longitudinal sequencing.

Taken from cysteine to phenylalanine, the CDR3 has 16 residues. The retained sequence is limited to the CDR3, 48 bases, with the frame set at the first base. Germline trimming amounts to 4 bases on V and 4 bases on J, with 8 as the count of junction bases outside the gene matches. CDR1 SGHRS and CDR2 YFSETQ were looked up in the germline V gene. Broad study findings and their caveats: A small fraction of clonotypes showed up in both the CD4 and CD8 compartments, probably as a result of convergent recombination. Only a couple of donors were included in the study, so the extent to which the findings can be generalized is limited. The secondary T-cell response was found to be weaker but faster than the primary response, with a peak reached on day 5 rather than on day 15. FACS-sorted repertoires could contain abundant contaminating clonotypes from the bulk population, so computational filtering was required. Most clones expanded after primary vaccination (around 97% of CD4 and around 88% of CD8) were re-detected after the booster, suggesting that broad memory maintenance occurred.

The sample's treatment or condition label, decoded: live attenuated yellow fever vaccine strain. At each blood-draw timepoint, two biological replicates of bulk PBMCs were obtained. A standard Ficoll-Paque protocol was used to isolate PBMCs from peripheral blood. TriZol was used to extract RNA from bulk PBMCs, from CD4 and CD8 fractions, and from dextramer-positive and dextramer-negative fractions. This receptor was identified in a man aged 18 to 30 who received the YFV17D yellow fever vaccine. The chain is assembled from TRBV5-1 and TRBJ2-1, with TRBD1 matching 10 junction bases. Sequenced material: PBMCs, taken before the yellow fever booster vaccination. For the CDR3, the sequence is CASSAMGDRGYNEQFF. The bases read TGCGCCAGCAGCGCCATGGGGGACAGGGGATACAATGAGCAGTTCTTC. Here the CDR3 is joined to the reference TRBV5-1 and TRBJ2-1 genes, and the full variable domain is: KAGVTQTPRYLIKTRGQQVTLSCSPISGHRSVSWYQQTPGQGLQFLFEYFSETQRNKGNFPGRFSGRQFSNSRSEMNVSTLELGDSALYLCASSAMGDRGYNEQFFGPGTRLTVL.